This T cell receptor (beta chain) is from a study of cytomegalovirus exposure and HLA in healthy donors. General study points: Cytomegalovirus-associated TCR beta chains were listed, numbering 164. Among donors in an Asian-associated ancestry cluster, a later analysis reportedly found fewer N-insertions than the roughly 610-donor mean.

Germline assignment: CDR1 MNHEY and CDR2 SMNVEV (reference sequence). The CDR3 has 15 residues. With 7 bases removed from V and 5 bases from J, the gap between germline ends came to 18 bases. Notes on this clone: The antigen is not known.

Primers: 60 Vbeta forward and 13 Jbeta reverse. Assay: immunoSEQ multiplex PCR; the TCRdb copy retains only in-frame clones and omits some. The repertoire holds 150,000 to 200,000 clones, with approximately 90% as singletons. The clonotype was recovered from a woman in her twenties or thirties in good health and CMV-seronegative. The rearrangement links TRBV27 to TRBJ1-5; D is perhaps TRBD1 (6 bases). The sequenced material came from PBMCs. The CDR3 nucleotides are TGTGCCAGCACTCGATCTTACAGGGACGATCAGCCCCAGCATTTT. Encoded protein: CASTRSYRDDQPQHF.